The 23 T cell receptor beta chains below all came from one sample that was sequenced in a study of blood T cell repertoires in COVID-19. Using immunoSEQ multiplex PCR, the repertoire was profiled, and TCRdb retains in-frame clones only, with some absent. This table holds more than 150,000 clones, roughly four fifths found once. Sequenced: peripheral blood. All receptors come from a man between 70 and 80 years old who had recovered from COVID-19.

The chain has TRBV5-1 and TRBJ2-1; D perhaps matches TRBD2 (6 bases). V was cut by 1 base and J by 6 bases, with 17 bases left in between. Germline-derived CDR1 and CDR2 are SGHRS and YFSETQ. The CDR3 contains 16 residues. CDR3 DNA: TGCGCCAGCAGCTTGAGTGGCAGGGTCGGGGGCAATGAGCAGTTCTTC. Protein sequence: CASSLSGRVGGNEQFF.

The rearrangement joins TRBV27 to TRBJ1-2; TRBD1 matches 10 bases. This CDR3 region has 14 residues. V dropped 3 bases and J dropped 7; count of bases not matched to a gene: 5. In germline, CDR1 is MNHEY, CDR2 SMNVEV (reference sequence). In DNA form, the CDR3 reads TGTGCCAGCAGTTTGGACAGGGGGTCAGTTGGCTACACCTTC. Its translation is CASSLDRGSVGYTF.

Turning to this clone: The junction differs from germline at one of its ends, possibly a read error. The genes are TRBV5-1 and TRBJ1-4, with D perhaps matching TRBD1 (5 bases). This CDR3 contains 13 residues. Germline values: CDR1 SGHRS, CDR2 YFSETQ. Here the CDR3 DNA reads TGCGCCAGCAGCTTCGGGACTAACGAAAAACTGTTTTTT. Translating gives CASSFGTNEKLFF.

The CDR3 sequence: CASSLEPTNEQFF. The CDR3, as DNA: TGCGCCAGCAGCTTGGAGCCTACCAATGAGCAGTTCTTC. The rearrangement joins TRBV5-1 to TRBJ2-1; D unclear. V lost 0 bases and J 6 bases, leaving 7 bases between the germline ends. Looked up from germline, CDR1 is SGHRS and CDR2 is YFSETQ. This CDR3 is built from 13 residues.

The chain employs TRBV2 and TRBJ2-3; D gene unclear. CDR3 size: 15 residues. The germline V and J ends were trimmed by 0 bases and 0 bases, with 7 bases remaining between them. Germline V gives CDR1 SNHLY, CDR2 FYNNEI. The DNA of the CDR3 is TGTGCCAGCAGTGAAGCCGAGGAAAGCACAGATACGCAGTATTTT. It codes for CASSEAEESTDTQYF.

The CDR3 protein is CASSPYSRRGQGNTGELFF. CDR3 coding DNA: TGTGCCAGCTCACCATACAGCAGGCGGGGACAGGGTAACACCGGGGAGCTGTTTTTT. This chain connects TRBV18 to TRBJ2-2; 9 bases are shared with TRBD1. CDR1 and CDR2 (germline): KGHSH, LQKENI. The CDR3 is 19 residues long. Losses at the gene ends were 2 bases for V and 2 bases for J; bases not matched to a gene: 12.

As for this clone: The identical CDR3 is also encoded by other nucleotide sequences in the sample. The chain employs TRBV27 and TRBJ2-2; D unclear. Germline CDR1 reads MNHEY; CDR2 reads SMNVEV (reference sequence). The CDR3 has 13 residues. V dropped 6 bases and J dropped 5 bases, with 10 bases sitting between them. The CDR3 DNA reads as TGTGCCAGCAGCCTCAGAGGAACCGGGGAGCTGTTTTTT. It translates to CASSLRGTGELFF.

The chain employs TRBV12-3 or TRBV12-4 and TRBJ1-5; perhaps TRBD1 as D (6 bases). The CDR3 sequence is 13 residues long. Trimming shortened V by 6 bases and J by 3 bases, and 9 bases separated the two germline ends. For the CDR3, the DNA is TGTGCCAGCAGAGACAGGCACAATCAGCCCCAGCATTTT. This translates into CASRDRHNQPQHF.

This rearrangement joins TRBV10-3 to TRBJ2-3, with 11 bases identical to TRBD2. The CDR3 extends over 16 amino acids. J was trimmed by 6 bases and V by 6 bases; bases with no gene match: 11. Germline V gives CDR1 ENHRY, CDR2 SYGVKD. The CDR3 DNA reads TGTGCCATCAGCCTAAATAGCGGGAGGGCCCCCGATACGCAGTATTTT. This codes for CAISLNSGRAPDTQYF.

This chain links TRBV7-3 with TRBJ2-3, with D possibly being TRBD2 (6 bases). V lost 3 bases to trimming and J lost 1 base, with 11 bases between them. This CDR3 contains 15 residues. The germline gives CDR1 SGHTA, CDR2 FQGTGA. Written as DNA, the CDR3 is TGTGCCAGCAGCTTGGGGACTCCGCGCACAGATACGCAGTATTTT. Protein: CASSLGTPRTDTQYF.

This chain links TRBV19 with TRBJ1-5, with D tentatively TRBD1 (6 bases). This CDR3 region has 14 residues. Per germline, CDR1 LNHDA and CDR2 SQIVND (reference sequence). V was pared by 3 bases and J by 2 bases, with 8 bases between. CDR3 protein: CASSMAGGNQPQHF. The CDR3 bases are TGTGCCAGTAGTATGGCAGGGGGCAATCAGCCCCAGCATTTT. The full variable domain, rest sourced from reference TRBV19 and TRBJ1-5, is DGGITQSPKYLFRKEGQNVTLSCEQNLNHDAMYWYRQDPGQGLRLIYYSQIVNDFQKGDIAEGYSVSREKKESFPLTVTSAQKNPTAFYLCASSMAGGNQPQHFGDGTRLSIL.

The chain has TRBV3-1 (or the pseudogene TRBV3-2) and TRBJ1-4, with D possibly matching TRBD1 (5 bases). The CDR3 covers 14 residues. V was shortened by 3 bases and J by 2 bases, with 7 bases between the two germline ends. Germline V CDR1 and CDR2: LGHDT, YNNKEL (reference sequence). CDR3 nucleotides: TGTGCCAGCAGCCAGAAGGGGACTAATGAAAAACTGTTTTTT. Translation gives CASSQKGTNEKLFF.

This clone appeared a few times. DNA of the CDR3: TGTGCCACCGCACAGTACTCCTACAATGAGCAGTTCTTC. Encoded protein: CATAQYSYNEQFF. The chain is built from TRBV15 and TRBJ2-1, with unresolved D. Trimming left V 8 bases short and J 0 bases short, with 8 bases between. This CDR3 contains 13 residues. Germline CDR1 LNHNV, CDR2 YYDKDF (reference sequence).

The chain links TRBV12-3 or TRBV12-4 to TRBJ1-3; D not certain. The CDR3 consists of 13 residues. With 7 bases removed from V and 4 bases from J, the gap between germline ends came to 11 bases. Written as DNA, the CDR3 is TGTGCCAGCACCCCGACAACAGGAAACACCATATATTTT. Protein product: CASTPTTGNTIYF.

The chain has TRBV3-1 (or the pseudogene TRBV3-2) and TRBJ2-1; 11 bases line up with TRBD2. J lost 5 bases, V lost 3 bases, and 6 bases had no gene match. CDR3 length: 16 amino acids. Germline assignment: CDR1 LGHDT and CDR2 YNNKEL (reference sequence). This CDR3 is CASSHPLAGDHNEQFF. CDR3 DNA: TGTGCCAGCAGCCACCCACTAGCGGGAGACCACAATGAGCAGTTCTTC.

CDR3 in DNA: TGTGCCAGCGTTAACCAGGGCGGCGGGGGCTATGGCTACACCTTC. The encoded protein is CASVNQGGGGYGYTF. The chain is built from TRBV5-6 and TRBJ1-2, with D perhaps TRBD1 (5 bases). The CDR3 length is 15 residues. V was clipped by 7 bases and J by 4 bases, with 20 bases between them. The germline CDR1 and CDR2 sequences are SGHDT and YYEEEE. The whole variable domain, filled in from reference TRBV5-6 and TRBJ1-2, reads DAGVTQSPTHLIKTRGQQVTLRCSPKSGHDTVSWYQQALGQGPQFIFQYYEEEERQRGNFPDRFSGHQFPNYSSELNVNALLLGDSALYLCASVNQGGGGYGYTFGSGTRLTVV.

The genes are TRBV14 and TRBJ2-7; D might be TRBD1 (5 bases). Germline CDR1 and CDR2: SGHDN and FVKESK. The CDR3 contains 14 residues. V was clipped by 5 bases and J by 3 bases, with 14 bases between them. The CDR3 sequence: CASSYVAGLYEQYF. The CDR3 DNA sequence: TGTGCCAGCAGCTACGTAGCAGGGCTCTACGAGCAGTACTTC.

The gene calls are TRBV11-2 and TRBJ2-3; 12 nucleotides align to TRBD2. Germline V lookup: CDR1 SGHAT, CDR2 FQNNGV. The junction had 15 bases not matched to a gene; V was cut back by 5 bases and J by 9 bases. The CDR3 has 17 amino acids. The CDR3 DNA is TGTGCCAGCAGCCAGACCCCCCGACTAGCGGGAGACGAGACGCAGTATTTT. It yields the protein CASSQTPRLAGDETQYF.

J is TRBJ2-5 and V is TRBV6-2 or TRBV6-3; TRBD2 matches at 11 bases. The ends lost 8 bases at V and 4 bases at J; junction bases unmatched: 9. CDR3 length: 15 residues. The germline CDR1 and CDR2 sequences are MNHEY and SVGEGT. CDR3 sequence reads: CASRPLAGVLETQYF. The CDR3 nucleotides read TGTGCCAGCCGCCCACTAGCGGGAGTCCTAGAGACCCAGTACTTC.

This clone was observed a single time. The chain recombines TRBV30 with TRBJ2-7, with 7 positions matching TRBD2. With 3 bases clipped from V and 3 bases from J, the junction kept 5 bases outside the gene matches. Germline V gene sequence: CDR1 GTSNPN, CDR2 SVGIG (reference sequence). The CDR3 runs 13 residues. The CDR3 loop is CAWSGGRGYEQYF. CDR3 DNA sequence: TGTGCCTGGAGCGGCGGGAGAGGCTACGAGCAGTACTTC.

This clone was seen a single time. The chain carries TRBV3-1 (or the pseudogene TRBV3-2) and TRBJ2-1; D might be TRBD1 (5 bases). The CDR3 runs 15 residues. Trimming stripped 4 bases from V and 4 bases from J, with 14 bases between. Germline lookup yields CDR1 LGHDT and CDR2 YNNKEL (reference sequence). The CDR3 sequence is CASSLLRRTYNEQFF. CDR3 bases: TGTGCCAGCAGCCTACTACGAAGGACATACAATGAGCAGTTCTTC.

V usage is TRBV28 and J usage is TRBJ1-3; D uncertain. Trimming stripped 4 bases from V and 0 bases from J, with 13 bases between. The CDR3 contains 16 residues. Germline V gene lookup returns CDR1 MDHEN and CDR2 SYDVKM. CDR3 DNA sequence: TGTGCCAGCAGTTGGGGAGGCGAACTCTCTGGAAACACCATATATTTT. This translates into CASSWGGELSGNTIYF.

The gene calls are TRBV6-6 and TRBJ1-5; maybe TRBD1 (5 bases). From germline, CDR1 is MNHNY and CDR2 SVGAGI (reference sequence). The V gene lost 6 bases and the J gene lost 5 bases, with 20 bases spanning the gap. CDR3 size: 16 residues. The CDR3 reads CASSSNGADNYQPQHF. Here the CDR3 DNA reads TGTGCCAGCAGCTCAAATGGGGCGGATAATTATCAGCCCCAGCATTTT.